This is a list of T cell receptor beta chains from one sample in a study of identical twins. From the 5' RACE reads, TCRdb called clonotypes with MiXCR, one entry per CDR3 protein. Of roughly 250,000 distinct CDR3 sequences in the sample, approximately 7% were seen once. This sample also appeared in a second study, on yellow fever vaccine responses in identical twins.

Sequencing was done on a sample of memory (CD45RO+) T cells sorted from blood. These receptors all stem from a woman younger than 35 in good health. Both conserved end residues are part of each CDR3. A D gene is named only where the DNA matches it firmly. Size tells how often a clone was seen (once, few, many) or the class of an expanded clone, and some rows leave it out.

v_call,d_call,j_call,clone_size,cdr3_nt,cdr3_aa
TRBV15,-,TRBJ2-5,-,TGTGCCACCAGCATCAGGGGGGGGGAGACCCAGTACTTC,CATSIRGGETQYF
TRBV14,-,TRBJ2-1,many,TGTGCCAGCAGCCCGTTGGGGGGGCCCTCCTACAATGAGCAGTTCTTC,CASSPLGGPSYNEQFF
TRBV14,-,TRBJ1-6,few,TGTGCCAGCAGCCAAGAGTTGCGGGGTTCACCCCTCCACTTT,CASSQELRGSPLHF
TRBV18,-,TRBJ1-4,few,TGTGCCAGCTCACCCCTAGGTGGGACCGTCCATGGGGGACTGTTTTTT,CASSPLGGTVHGGLFF
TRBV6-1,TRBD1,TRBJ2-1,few,TGTGCCAGCAGCAACAGGGGGTTTGCCTACAATGAGCAGTTCTTC,CASSNRGFAYNEQFF
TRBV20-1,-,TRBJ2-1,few,TGCAGTGCGCAAGGGGACGAGCAGTTCTTC,CSAQGDEQFF
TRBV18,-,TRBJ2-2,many,TGTGCCAGCTCACGAACAGAGACCGGGGAGCTGTTTTTT,CASSRTETGELFF
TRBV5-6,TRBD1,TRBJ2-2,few,TGTGCCAGCAGCTTCGACAGGGGGAACACCGGGGAGCTGTTTTTT,CASSFDRGNTGELFF
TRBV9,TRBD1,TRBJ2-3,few,TGTGCCAGCAGCGGGCCCAGGGGGCAGGGGGGCCTCGATACGCAGTATTTT,CASSGPRGQGGLDTQYF
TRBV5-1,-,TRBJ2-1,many,TGCGCCAGCAGCCCCCGGGAGCTTGATGAGCAGTTCTTC,CASSPRELDEQFF
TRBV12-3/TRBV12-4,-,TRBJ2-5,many,TGTGCCAGCAGGGGAGGGACAGCACAAGAGACCCAGTACTTC,CASRGGTAQETQYF
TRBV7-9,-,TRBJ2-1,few,TGTGCCAGCAGCCCCGCGGGGCCGGACGACAATGAGCAGTTCTTC,CASSPAGPDDNEQFF
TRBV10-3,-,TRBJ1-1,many,TGTGCCATCAGGGACTCGAACACTGAAGCTTTCTTT,CAIRDSNTEAFF
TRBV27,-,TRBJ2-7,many,TGTGCCAGCAGTTTTTCGGCGGGAAACGGTGAGCAGTACTTC,CASSFSAGNGEQYF
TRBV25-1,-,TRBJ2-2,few,TGTGCCAGCAGGCCTACAGGGTATTCCGGGGAGCTGTTTTTT,CASRPTGYSGELFF
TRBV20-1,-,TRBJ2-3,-,TGCAGTGCTAGAGAGGAGGGGTTGCCGGGGGATACGCAGTATTTT,CSAREEGLPGDTQYF
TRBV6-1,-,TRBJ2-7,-,TGTGCCAGCAGTGAAGAGACGGCCTCTAGTCGAAGGGTTGGGACCTCCTACGAGCAGTACTTC,CASSEETASSRRVGTSYEQYF
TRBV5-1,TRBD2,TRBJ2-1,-,TGCGCCAGCAGCTTGAGTGGCGGGAGGGCTAATGAGCAGTTCTTC,CASSLSGGRANEQFF
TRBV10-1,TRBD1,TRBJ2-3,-,TGCGCCAGCAGCCGTGGACAGGGGAGACCAGATACGCAGTATTTT,CASSRGQGRPDTQYF
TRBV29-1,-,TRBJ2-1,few,TGCAGCGTTGTAAGCGGCCACTCCTACAATGAGCAGTTCTTC,CSVVSGHSYNEQFF
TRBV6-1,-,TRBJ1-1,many,TGTGCCAGCAGTGAAGACCGAACTTCCATGAACACTGAAGCTTTCTTT,CASSEDRTSMNTEAFF
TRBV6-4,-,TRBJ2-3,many,TGTGCCAGCAGTGACGGCGCGGGGGCGGGAGATACGCAGTATTTT,CASSDGAGAGDTQYF
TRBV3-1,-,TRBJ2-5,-,TGTGCCAGCAGCCAAGAGACGGGGGAAACAATCCACCAAGAGACCCAGTACTTC,CASSQETGETIHQETQYF
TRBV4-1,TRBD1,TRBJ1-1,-,TGCGCCAGCAGCCAAGGACAGGGGGCAGGTATGAACACTGAAGCTTTCTTT,CASSQGQGAGMNTEAFF
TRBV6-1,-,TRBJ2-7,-,TGTGCCAGCAGGCAGGGCTGGGACTACGAGCAGTACTTC,CASRQGWDYEQYF
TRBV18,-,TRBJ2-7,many,TGTGCCAGCTCAACAGGAACTGGCGAGCAGTACTTC,CASSTGTGEQYF
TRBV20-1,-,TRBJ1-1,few,TGCAGTGCTACGGACCAGCTGAACACTGAAGCTTTCTTT,CSATDQLNTEAFF
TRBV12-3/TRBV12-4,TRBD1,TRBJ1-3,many,TGTGCCAGCAGTTTAGTACAGGGGGCAAGAAACACCATATATTTT,CASSLVQGARNTIYF
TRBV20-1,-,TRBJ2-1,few,TGCAGTGCTAGAGATGTGGTTAGCTCCTACAATGAGCAGTTCTTC,CSARDVVSSYNEQFF
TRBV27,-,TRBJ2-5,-,TGTGCCAGCAGCTGGAAGCCCGGAGAGACCCAGTACTTC,CASSWKPGETQYF
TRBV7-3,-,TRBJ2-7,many,TGTGCCAGCAGCCATCCCCATATAACTCGAGCCTACGAGCAGTACTTC,CASSHPHITRAYEQYF
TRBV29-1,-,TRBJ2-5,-,TGCAGCGTTGACCCGACTCTGTTTGGAGAGACCCAGTACTTC,CSVDPTLFGETQYF
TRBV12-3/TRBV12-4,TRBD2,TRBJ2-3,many,TGTGCCAGCTCACCTGACCAGGCGGGAGCCGATACGCAGTATTTT,CASSPDQAGADTQYF
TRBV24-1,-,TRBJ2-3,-,TGTGCCACCAGTGATTTGGACTCTCCTAGCACAGATACGCAGTATTTT,CATSDLDSPSTDTQYF
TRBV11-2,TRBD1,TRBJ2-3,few,TGTGCCAGCAGCTCGGACAGGGGGCCTGCGACAGATACGCAGTATTTT,CASSSDRGPATDTQYF
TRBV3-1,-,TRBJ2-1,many,TGTGCCAGCAGCCAAGATATCAATCAGAGGAGGAGGGAGTTCTTC,CASSQDINQRRREFF
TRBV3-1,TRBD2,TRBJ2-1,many,TGTGCCAGCAGCCAAGACCGGCTAGCGGGGGGCCGGGGCGATGAGCAGTTCTTC,CASSQDRLAGGRGDEQFF
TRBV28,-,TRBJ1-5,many,TGTGCCAGCAGCCCCTGGGACGGCTTAAACAATCAGCCCCAGCATTTT,CASSPWDGLNNQPQHF
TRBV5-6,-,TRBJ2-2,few,TGTGCCAGCAGCCCACAGGTCACCGGGGAGCTGTTTTTT,CASSPQVTGELFF
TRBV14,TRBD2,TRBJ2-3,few,TGTGCCAGCAGCCAAGTTGGGCGGGGGGGCGCAGATACGCAGTATTTT,CASSQVGRGGADTQYF
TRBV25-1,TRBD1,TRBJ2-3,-,TGTGCCAGCAGTGGAGACAGGGGCATGACAGATACGCAGTATTTT,CASSGDRGMTDTQYF
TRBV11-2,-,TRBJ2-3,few,TGTGCCAGCAGCTTAGACCGGGGGGCGGTGACAGATACGCAGTATTTT,CASSLDRGAVTDTQYF
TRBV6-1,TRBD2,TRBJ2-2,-,TGTGCCAGCAGTGATGCGGGAGAAAACACCGGGGAGCTGTTTTTT,CASSDAGENTGELFF
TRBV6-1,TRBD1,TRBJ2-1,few,TGTGCCAGTAGGGGGGGGACAGGGGTAGGGGATGAGCAGTTCTTC,CASRGGTGVGDEQFF
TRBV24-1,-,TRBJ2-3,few,TGTGCCACCAGTGATTTTCCCGATACAGGCACAGATACGCAGTATTTT,CATSDFPDTGTDTQYF